Following are 18 T cell receptor beta chains from one sample sequenced in a study of T cells in women clearing cervical HPV infection. Sequencing was performed with immunoSEQ multiplex PCR; in TCRdb, only in-frame clones are kept and a portion is missing. The sample table includes some 26,000 clones. The sample consisted of blood buffy coat. The source of these receptors is a woman aged 18 to 75 with a cervical HPV16 infection that either progressed to CIN3+ or cleared (not recorded which).

For this clone: Coverage ceases 3 residues before the CDR3 finishes, and the germline J gene fills in the end. This chain links TRBV6-2 or TRBV6-3 with TRBJ2-1; D is possibly TRBD2 (5 bases). From germline, CDR1 is MNHEY and CDR2 SVGEGT. V was pared by 3 bases and J by 5 bases, with 20 bases between. CDR3 length equals 17 residues. Incomplete CDR3 DNA: TGTGCCAGCAGTTATCTCCGCGGAGGTTCTGGTGACAATGAG. This codes for CASSYLRGGSGDNE. The full CDR3 reads CASSYLRGGSGDNEQFF.

Concerning this clone: The missing CDR3 end, 3 residues past where the read stops, is filled in from the germline J gene. This chain uses TRBV7-2 with TRBJ2-1; no firm D call. V was trimmed by 1 base and J by 8 bases, leaving 15 bases between them. The germline gives CDR1 SGHTA, CDR2 FQGNSA. The CDR3 length is 15 residues. The CDR3 sequence: CASSLVAAARDEQFF. CDR3 DNA (partial): TGTGCCAGCAGCTTAGTGGCGGCGGCACGGGATGAG.

Notes on this clone: The CDR3 end is not reached by the read, which stops 3 residues before it; the germline J gene fills it in. The chain links TRBV19 to TRBJ1-5, with 7 bases fitting TRBD1. The CDR3 spans 14 residues. Germline V gene sequence: CDR1 LNHDA, CDR2 SQIVND (reference sequence). Trimming at V came to 5 bases and at J to 7 bases, leaving 8 bases not matched to a gene. CDR3 loop: CASSSQGGGQPQHF. The DNA read from the CDR3 is TGTGCCAGTAGTTCTCAGGGGGGTGGGCAGCCC.

In regard to this clone: The missing CDR3 end, 3 residues past where the read stops, is filled in from the germline J gene. Other nucleotide sequences from this sample produce the same CDR3. V gene TRBV30 combines with J gene TRBJ1-2; 7 bases are shared with TRBD1. The CDR3 has 15 residues. V lost 3 bases, J lost 3 bases, and 10 bases stayed unmatched. The germline CDR1 and CDR2 sequences are GTSNPN and SVGIG (reference sequence). CDR3 residues: CAWSAPGTAHYGYTF. The CDR3 bases that were read are TGTGCCTGGAGCGCTCCCGGGACAGCCCACTATGGC.

As regards this clone: Coverage ceases 3 residues before the CDR3 finishes, and the germline J gene fills in the end. The chain carries TRBV19 and TRBJ1-1; 9 positions match TRBD1. After removal of 7 bases from V and 5 bases from J, the junction contained 11 bases not matched to a gene. CDR3 length equals 15 residues. CDR1 LNHDA and CDR2 SQIVND come from the germline V gene (reference sequence). CDR3 DNA, as far as it was read: TGTGCCAGTAACGCCGGGACAGGGATAGTGACTGAA. This sequence encodes CASNAGTGIVTE. The full-length CDR3 reads as CASNAGTGIVTEAFF.

This clone ranks as medium-sized in terms of frequency. Sequencing ends 3 residues short of the CDR3 end; the germline J gene provides the rest. This sequence joins TRBV5-4 and TRBJ1-2; D gene unclear. The V and J ends lost 0 bases and 2 bases respectively, with 8 bases between them. Germline CDR1 and CDR2: SGHNT and YYREEE (reference sequence). There are 14 residues in the CDR3. The sequenced part of the CDR3 DNA is TGTGCCAGCAGCTTGGAAGGCAGAAACTATGGC. Translating it yields CASSLEGRNYG. The CDR3 in its entirety is CASSLEGRNYGYTF.

Turning to this clone: Sequencing ends 3 residues short of the CDR3 end; the germline J gene provides the rest. V and J are TRBV5-1 and TRBJ2-2, with TRBD2 matching 12 bases. The CDR3 spans 15 residues. Germline loops: CDR1 SGHRS, CDR2 YFSETQ. The trim removed 1 base at V and 6 bases at J, leaving 1 base unmatched. The sequenced part of the CDR3 DNA is TGCGCCAGCAGCTTGCCTAGCGGGGGGGCCGGGGAG. Protein product: CASSLPSGGAGE. The entire CDR3 protein is CASSLPSGGAGELFF.

This clone shows up as medium-sized by frequency. The sequenced fragment ends 3 residues before the CDR3 boundary, so the rest is inferred from the germline J gene. V gene TRBV19 combines with J gene TRBJ1-6; D might be TRBD1 (6 bases). This CDR3 has 18 residues. With 5 bases removed from V and 0 bases from J, the gap between germline ends came to 17 bases. CDR1 and CDR2 from the germline V gene are LNHDA and SQIVND (reference sequence). CDR3 amino acids: CASSLSQGSSSYNSPLHF. The part of the CDR3 DNA that was read is TGTGCCAGTAGTTTGTCGCAGGGGTCCAGCTCCTATAATTCACCC.

Turning to this clone: The read stops 3 residues short of the end of the CDR3; the missing end is completed from the germline J gene. The chain uses TRBV18 and TRBJ2-3; D unresolved. Germline V gene sequence: CDR1 KGHSH, CDR2 LQKENI. The CDR3 spans 15 residues. The part of the CDR3 DNA that was read is TGTGCCAGCTCACCAAGAAAGAATAGCAATCAGCCG. The encoded protein is CASSPRKNSNQP. The whole CDR3 region reads CASSPRKNSNQPQYF.

Details on this clone: The read terminates 3 residues before the CDR3 end, so the remaining end is supplied by the germline J gene. The V gene is TRBV19, the J gene TRBJ1-2; a possible D gene is TRBD1 (5 bases). This CDR3 contains 15 residues. CDR1 and CDR2 from the germline V gene are LNHDA and SQIVND (reference sequence). CDR3 protein: CASSIGASGVYDYTF. The part of the CDR3 DNA that was read is TGTGCCAGTAGTATCGGGGCTAGCGGGGTCTACGAC.

Points on this clone: The read halts 3 residues ahead of the CDR3 end, with the missing end drawn from the germline J gene. The rearrangement uses TRBV12-5 and TRBJ2-3; 9 bases agree with TRBD2. The germline V gene has CDR1 LGHNT and CDR2 FRNRAP. J was trimmed by 3 bases and V by 6 bases; bases with no gene match: 7. This CDR3 is 15 amino acids long. The sequenced CDR3 bases are TGTGCTAGTGGGGCCCGACTAGCGGTGACAGATACG. Its protein product is CASGARLAVTDT. The whole CDR3 sequence is CASGARLAVTDTQYF.

The CDR3 DNA, read in part, is TGCAGTGCTAGAGTTTTAGGCGGGGGGGACACCGGGGAG. Encoded protein: CSARVLGGGDTGE. The whole CDR3 protein reads CSARVLGGGDTGELFF. The chain recombines TRBV20-1 with TRBJ2-2, with 9 bases fitting TRBD2. The read is 3 residues too short to cover the CDR3 end, so that end is filled in from the germline J gene. This CDR3 contains 16 residues. Germline CDR1 DFQATT, CDR2 SNEGSKA (reference sequence). Losses at the gene ends were 1 base for V and 3 bases for J; bases not matched to a gene: 6.

Details on this clone: The read ends 3 residues before the CDR3 terminus; that terminus is restored from the germline J gene. This chain connects TRBV16 to TRBJ1-5, with 9 bases aligning to TRBD1. Per germline, CDR1 KGHSY and CDR2 FQNENV. V shed 5 bases and J 2 bases; nucleotides not matched to a gene: 4. This CDR3 comprises 15 residues. CDR3: CASSWGQGGNQPQHF. The sequenced CDR3 bases are TGTGCCAGCAGCTGGGGACAGGGAGGCAATCAGCCC. The full variable domain, its missing parts supplied by reference TRBV16 and TRBJ1-5, is GEEVAQTPKHLVRGEGQKAKLYCAPIKGHSYVFWYQQVLKNEFKFLISFQNENVFDETGMPKERFSAKCLPNSPCSLEIQATKLEDSAVYFCASSWGQGGNQPQHFGDGTRLSIL.

A word on this clone: The CDR3 end falls 3 residues outside the read, so it is completed with the germline J gene. J is TRBJ2-3 and V is TRBV12-3 or TRBV12-4, with a tentative D call TRBD2 (5 bases). CDR3 length equals 15 residues. Deletions cut 7 bases from V and 3 bases from J, with 17 bases between. CDR3: CASTWTLGGTDTQYF. The covered CDR3 bases are TGTGCCAGCACCTGGACTCTAGGTGGTACAGATACG.

Concerning this clone: The CDR3 is cut off 3 residues early in the read; its end comes from the germline J gene. V is TRBV20-1 and J is TRBJ1-1, with 8 bases matching TRBD1. After removal of 3 bases from V and 0 bases from J, the junction contained 0 bases not matched to a gene. Germline V gene sequence: CDR1 DFQATT, CDR2 SNEGSKA (reference sequence). The CDR3 runs to 13 residues. The sequenced part of the CDR3 DNA is TGCAGTGCTAGGACAGGGGTGAACACTGAA. It codes for CSARTGVNTE. The whole CDR3 reads CSARTGVNTEAFF.

The CDR3 is CASSMGQGSDEQYF. The CDR3 bases that were read are TGTGCCAGTAGTATGGGACAGGGAAGTGACGAG. The chain employs TRBV19 and TRBJ2-7, with TRBD1 identical over 9 bases. The sequenced fragment ends 3 residues before the CDR3 boundary, so the rest is inferred from the germline J gene. The CDR3 is made up of 14 amino acids. The junction had 5 bases not matched to a gene; V was cut back by 3 bases and J by 5 bases. CDR1 LNHDA and CDR2 SQIVND come from the germline V gene (reference sequence).

Regarding this clone: The DNA ends 3 residues before the CDR3 does, and the rest of the CDR3 is filled in from the germline J gene. The chain is built from TRBV6-2 or TRBV6-3 and TRBJ2-7; possibly TRBD1 or TRBD2 for D (5 bases each). The CDR3 is made up of 14 amino acids. Germline V lookup: CDR1 MNHEY, CDR2 SVGEGT. Trimming stripped 6 bases from V and 3 bases from J, with 15 bases between. Incomplete CDR3 DNA: TGTGCCAGCAGCCGAAAAGAGGGGAGCTACGAG. Its protein product is CASSRKEGSYE. Given in full, the CDR3 is CASSRKEGSYEQYF.

On this clone itself: Read sequence stops 3 residues before the CDR3 end, and the germline J gene provides the missing end. This rearrangement joins TRBV5-4 to TRBJ1-4; D remains ambiguous. Trimming shortened V by 4 bases and J by 3 bases, and 13 bases separated the two germline ends. The CDR3 runs 15 residues. Germline CDR1 SGHNT, CDR2 YYREEE (reference sequence). CDR3 bases read: TGTGCCAGCAGCCCATCCAGCGGGCCTAATGAAAAA. This gives the protein CASSPSSGPNEK. From start to end, the CDR3 is CASSPSSGPNEKLFF.